A selection of T cell receptor beta chains follows, all from one sample in a study of CD8 T cells in ankylosing spondylitis. TCRdb re-derived calls from the 5' RACE reads in MiXCR, one entry per CDR3 protein. The repertoire has about 340,000 distinct CDR3 sequences, around 15% of them found once; the top ten carry approximately 1%. Sequenced input: blood, either unsorted or a sorted T cell fraction (not recorded which). The receptors were sampled from a male donor with ankylosing spondylitis or in good health (not recorded which). Each CDR3 is given with its conserved first and last residue. The D gene is left open where the match is weak. Size values are once, few and many counts, or a class for expanded clones, and some rows have none.

d_call: TRBD2
v_call: TRBV3-1
clone_size: .
j_call: TRBJ2-1
cdr3_aa: CASSQEIGSGAANEQFF
cdr3_nt: TGTGCCAGCAGCCAAGAAATAGGTAGCGGGGCGGCCAATGAGCAGTTCTTC

d_call: .
v_call: TRBV12-3/TRBV12-4
clone_size: few
j_call: TRBJ2-2
cdr3_aa: CASRQGPTPGELFF
cdr3_nt: TGTGCCAGCAGGCAAGGACCTACCCCCGGGGAGCTGTTTTTT

d_call: .
v_call: TRBV29-1
clone_size: .
j_call: TRBJ2-3
cdr3_aa: CSLVITLSGTDTQYF
cdr3_nt: TGCAGTCTCGTTATCACCCTAAGCGGCACAGATACGCAGTATTTT

d_call: .
v_call: TRBV3-1
clone_size: .
j_call: TRBJ2-3
cdr3_aa: CAFSSRASGLDTDTQYF
cdr3_nt: TGTGCCTTCAGTTCTCGGGCATCCGGCCTCGACACAGATACGCAGTATTTT

d_call: .
v_call: TRBV4-1
clone_size: .
j_call: TRBJ2-3
cdr3_aa: CASSQVRSTQYF
cdr3_nt: TGCGCCAGCAGCCAAGTCAGGAGTACGCAGTATTTT

d_call: .
v_call: TRBV12-3/TRBV12-4
clone_size: few
j_call: TRBJ2-1
cdr3_aa: CASSPSTPYNEQFF
cdr3_nt: TGTGCCAGCAGTCCCAGCACTCCCTACAATGAGCAGTTCTTC

d_call: .
v_call: TRBV10-3
clone_size: once
j_call: TRBJ2-6
cdr3_aa: CATDESGPGANVLTF
cdr3_nt: TGTGCCACCGATGAGTCAGGGCCCGGGGCCAACGTCCTGACTTTC

d_call: .
v_call: TRBV20-1
clone_size: .
j_call: TRBJ2-1
cdr3_aa: CSAIWRPAAHEQFF
cdr3_nt: TGCAGTGCTATTTGGCGCCCCGCTGCCCATGAGCAGTTCTTC

d_call: .
v_call: TRBV2
clone_size: many
j_call: TRBJ2-3
cdr3_aa: CASSVRRRTDTQYF
cdr3_nt: TGTGCCAGCAGCGTGAGGCGTCGCACAGATACGCAGTATTTT

d_call: TRBD1
v_call: TRBV3-1
clone_size: few
j_call: TRBJ1-2
cdr3_aa: CASSLVGQGLEGYTF
cdr3_nt: TGTGCCAGCAGCTTAGTGGGACAGGGGCTAGAAGGCTACACCTTC

d_call: .
v_call: TRBV5-1
clone_size: .
j_call: TRBJ2-2
cdr3_aa: CASSLEGLVLFF
cdr3_nt: TGCGCCAGCAGCTTGGAAGGCCTGGTGCTGTTTTTT

d_call: .
v_call: TRBV6-2/TRBV6-3
clone_size: .
j_call: TRBJ1-2
cdr3_aa: CASSSSSRSANYGYTF
cdr3_nt: TGTGCCAGCAGTTCCTCGTCCCGAAGCGCTAACTATGGCTACACCTTC

d_call: .
v_call: TRBV7-9
clone_size: few
j_call: TRBJ2-5
cdr3_aa: CASSLGGHTIQETQYF
cdr3_nt: TGTGCCAGCAGCTTGGGCGGGCATACGATTCAAGAGACCCAGTACTTC

d_call: .
v_call: TRBV11-2
clone_size: .
j_call: TRBJ2-7
cdr3_aa: CASSSRFQGGGYEQYF
cdr3_nt: TGTGCCAGCAGCTCAAGGTTCCAGGGGGGGGGCTACGAGCAGTACTTC

d_call: TRBD1
v_call: TRBV11-2
clone_size: .
j_call: TRBJ2-3
cdr3_aa: CASGLGDSRTDTQYF
cdr3_nt: TGTGCCAGCGGTCTGGGGGACAGCCGCACAGATACGCAGTATTTT

d_call: .
v_call: TRBV30
clone_size: few
j_call: TRBJ1-5
cdr3_aa: CAWSDPRKYSNQPQHF
cdr3_nt: TGTGCCTGGAGTGACCCTCGCAAATATAGCAATCAGCCCCAGCATTTT

d_call: .
v_call: TRBV11-2
clone_size: .
j_call: TRBJ2-3
cdr3_aa: CASSLLDRADTQYF
cdr3_nt: TGTGCCAGCAGCCTCTTGGACCGCGCAGATACGCAGTATTTT

d_call: TRBD2
v_call: TRBV3-1
clone_size: .
j_call: TRBJ2-1
cdr3_aa: CASSQAGTSGSGVPFF
cdr3_nt: TGTGCCAGCAGCCAGGCCGGGACTAGCGGGAGTGGGGTTCCGTTCTTC

d_call: .
v_call: TRBV6-5
clone_size: .
j_call: TRBJ2-3
cdr3_aa: CASSYSSGVRTDTQYF
cdr3_nt: TGTGCCAGCAGTTACTCATCCGGGGTCAGGACAGATACGCAGTATTTT

d_call: .
v_call: TRBV5-1
clone_size: .
j_call: TRBJ2-2
cdr3_aa: CASSPRPGYTGELFF
cdr3_nt: TGCGCCAGCAGCCCTAGGCCGGGGTACACCGGGGAGCTGTTTTTT

d_call: .
v_call: TRBV12-3/TRBV12-4
clone_size: few
j_call: TRBJ2-2
cdr3_aa: CASRQTVSTKAGELFF
cdr3_nt: TGTGCCAGCAGACAGACAGTTTCTACCAAGGCCGGGGAGCTGTTTTTT

d_call: .
v_call: TRBV5-1
clone_size: .
j_call: TRBJ1-2
cdr3_aa: CASSVGVVDGYTF
cdr3_nt: TGCGCCAGCAGCGTGGGGGTGGTCGACGGCTACACCTTC

d_call: .
v_call: TRBV5-1
clone_size: .
j_call: TRBJ1-2
cdr3_aa: CASSLEAATMATTF
cdr3_nt: TGCGCCAGCAGCTTGGAGGCAGCTACTATGGCTACAACCTTC

d_call: .
v_call: TRBV27
clone_size: .
j_call: TRBJ1-1
cdr3_aa: CASRTSGSGAFF
cdr3_nt: TGTGCCAGCAGGACCTCGGGGAGTGGAGCTTTCTTT

d_call: .
v_call: TRBV12-3/TRBV12-4
clone_size: few
j_call: TRBJ2-7
cdr3_aa: CASRQNSGGSYEQYF
cdr3_nt: TGTGCCAGCAGACAGAACAGTGGGGGCTCCTACGAGCAGTACTTC

d_call: .
v_call: TRBV30
clone_size: many
j_call: TRBJ2-7
cdr3_aa: CACNGDRPYEQYF
cdr3_nt: TGTGCCTGTAATGGCGACAGGCCCTACGAGCAGTACTTC

d_call: .
v_call: TRBV12-3/TRBV12-4
clone_size: many
j_call: TRBJ2-3
cdr3_aa: CASRDLSTDTQYF
cdr3_nt: TGTGCCAGCAGGGACCTTAGCACAGATACGCAGTATTTT

d_call: TRBD1
v_call: TRBV5-6
clone_size: .
j_call: TRBJ1-5
cdr3_aa: CASSSRQGQPQHF
cdr3_nt: TGTGCCAGCAGCTCTCGACAGGGTCAGCCCCAGCATTTT

d_call: .
v_call: TRBV19
clone_size: .
j_call: TRBJ2-3
cdr3_aa: CASSWGKTTDTQYF
cdr3_nt: TGTGCCAGTAGTTGGGGAAAAACAACAGATACGCAGTATTTT